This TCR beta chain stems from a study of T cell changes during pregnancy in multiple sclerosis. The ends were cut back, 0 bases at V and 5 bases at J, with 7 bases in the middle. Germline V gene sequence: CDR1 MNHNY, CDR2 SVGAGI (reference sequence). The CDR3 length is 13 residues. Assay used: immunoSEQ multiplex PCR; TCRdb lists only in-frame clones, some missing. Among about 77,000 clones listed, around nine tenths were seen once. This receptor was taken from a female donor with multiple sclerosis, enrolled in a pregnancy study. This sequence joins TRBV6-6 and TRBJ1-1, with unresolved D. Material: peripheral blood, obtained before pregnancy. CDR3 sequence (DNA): TGTGCCAGCAGTTACTCGAGCCGGACTGAAGCTTTCTTT. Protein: CASSYSSRTEAFF.